This T cell receptor (beta chain) was recovered during a study of CD8+CD57+ T cells in acquired aplastic anemia. Study-level results: CD8+ Simpson's diversity in patients was not significantly different from that in controls.

For CDR3 and TCR beta VDJ profiling, genomic DNA was the template used. Each CDR3 protein gets one entry after TCRdb re-called the reads with MiXCR. The sample consists of 200,000 to 300,000 distinct CDR3 sequences, around 46% of them appearing once. This clonotype was picked up a small number of times. Its antigen is not identified. Germline trimming cut 3 bases from V and 8 bases from J; bases unmatched to any gene: 7. Per the germline V gene, CDR1 is KGHSH and CDR2 is LQKENI. This CDR3 is 14 amino acids long. CD8+CD57+ cell expansion, shown by flow cytometry, had occurred in the patients selected for sequencing. Everyone among the patients had severe acquired aplastic anemia.

This clonotype was sampled from a human donor with aplastic anemia. V usage is TRBV18 and J usage is TRBJ1-2; 9 bases map to TRBD1. The sequenced material came from sorted CD4+, CD8+, or CD8+CD57+ T cells (not recorded which) from PBMCs. The CDR3: CASSPDGQGSGYTF. CDR3 sequence (DNA): TGTGCCAGCTCACCCGACGGACAGGGGAGCGGCTACACCTTC. Full variable domain (missing parts from reference TRBV18 and TRBJ1-2): NAGVMQNPRHLVRRRGQEARLRCSPMKGHSHVYWYRQLPEEGLKFMVYLQKENIIDESGMPKERFSAEFPKEGPSILRIQQVVRGDSAAYFCASSPDGQGSGYTFGSGTRLTVV.